This record looks at one TCR beta chain sequence and its context. Authors' methods: Reference gene primer amplification in the assay estimated nucleated cell counts. Repertoires were generated with immunoSEQ multiplex PCR, while TCRdb's copy carries only in-frame clones and drops some. V, J and clone size are those of that table, while D and trimming were read from the DNA. This table holds some 77,000 clones, around nine tenths found once. Germline CDR1 is SGDLS and CDR2 is YYNGEE. This CDR3 is built from 18 residues. V lost 4 bases and J lost 2, with 23 bases in between. This sample was taken from a study of blood T cell repertoires in COVID-19. Looking at the study overall: Donors in the United States, Italy and Spain gave samples during acute or convalescent COVID-19. T cells, B-cell-depleted T cells, or PBMCs supplied cDNA or gDNA.

The receptor's source is a man younger than 45 with acute or convalescent COVID-19. Source material: peripheral blood. The chain combines TRBV9 with TRBJ2-3, with D hard to call. CDR3 sequence reads: CASSPLPYSRTTTDTQYF. The DNA of the CDR3 is TGTGCCAGCAGCCCCCTCCCGTATAGCCGAACAACCACAGATACGCAGTATTTT.